This T cell receptor (beta chain) was documented in a study of T cell responses to AZD1222 COVID-19 vaccine. General observations from the study: Regions 160-218 and 743-854 held dominance among vaccine-associated CD4 TCRs, which spanned spike.

Produced via immunoSEQ multiplex PCR; TCRdb's table is partial and in-frame only. The profile shows 150,000 to 200,000 clones, over 90% of them singletons. This CDR3 spans 16 amino acids. CDR1 and CDR2 (germline): SGHRS, YFSETQ. The ends were cut back, 4 bases at V and 6 bases at J, with 19 bases in the middle. In the case of this clone: Its matching antigen is unknown.

The rearrangement links TRBV5-1 to TRBJ2-2; D possibly matches TRBD1 or TRBD2 (5 bases each). The TCR originated in an adult in good health. The sample consisted of peripheral blood, taken on day 0 of AZD1222 vaccination. The CDR3 here is CASSRDPLGTAGELFF. CDR3 nucleotide sequence: TGCGCCAGCAGCCGGGACCCTCTAGGGACGGCCGGGGAGCTGTTTTTT.